This T cell receptor beta chain was recovered during a study of T cells expressing NK-cell markers. At the level of the study: It was sorted CD3+CD56+NKG2C+, CD3+CD56+NKG2C- and CD3+CD56-NKG2C+ T cells that supplied the TCR beta repertoires.

To note about this clonotype: The target antigen is unknown.

Germline CDR1 LGHDT, CDR2 YNNKEL (reference sequence). This CDR3 has 16 amino acids. For TCR beta, cDNA was produced by 5'RACE template switching with UMIs. TCRdb processed the 5' RACE reads again and assigns one entry to each CDR3 protein, with no DNA. The sample totals roughly 350,000 distinct CDR3 sequences. General study points: It remained uncertain whether the expanded NKG2C+ T cell clones were specific for HCMV antigens. These same clonotypes (in several donors) also led the CD3+CD56-NKG2C+ fraction.

The chain joins TRBV3-1 to TRBJ2-2; TCRdb's assignment of TRBD2 cannot be checked, as there is no DNA. The TCR was taken from a man aged 18-75 years in good health. Specimen: blood T cells: a sorted CD56 or NKG2C T cell subset, CD4+ or CD8+ T cells, or bulk PBMC T cells (not recorded which). The CDR3 protein is CASMRRGTSSTGELFF.